This section outlines one T cell receptor (beta chain) sequence together with its context. Antigen unknown. The sample originates from a study of CD8+CD57+ T cells in acquired aplastic anemia. The overall study: The mean DNA yield obtained from sorted CD4+ and CD8+ cells came to approximately 3 ug.

Trimming at V came to 5 bases and at J to 7 bases, leaving 5 bases not matched to a gene. The CDR3 is 15 residues long. General study results and limits: Patients and controls shared 25 to 35 CD8+ CDR3 sequences, highly expressed in patients.

Both TCR beta VDJ combination and CDR3 sequence profiling were carried out. Genomic DNA was the template for this profiling. TCRdb re-derived calls from the reads in MiXCR, one entry per CDR3 protein. The table lists about 180,000 distinct CDR3 sequences, roughly 60% of them singletons. Only patients with CD8+CD57+ cell expansion on flow cytometry were chosen for sequencing. Among the patients, all had severe acquired aplastic anemia. Therapy had not been given to patients before blood sampling. The source material was sorted CD4+, CD8+, or CD8+CD57+ T cells (not recorded which) from PBMCs. The source is a human donor with aplastic anemia. The chain joins TRBV12-3 or TRBV12-4 to TRBJ2-2; TRBD2 agrees at 12 bases. CDR3 residues: CASSRKTSGSGELFF. The CDR3 DNA reads as TGTGCCAGCAGTCGAAAGACTAGCGGGAGCGGGGAGCTGTTTTTT.